This T cell receptor beta chain stems from a study of blood T cell repertoires in COVID-19. The germline V gene encodes CDR1 SGDLS and CDR2 YYNGEE. Between the trimmed V and J ends, which lost 4 bases and 7 bases, there was a span of 17 bases. The CDR3 runs 15 residues. This clone was found once. The assay was immunoSEQ multiplex PCR, and TCRdb's table has in-frame clones only and misses some. The sample contains 350,000 to 400,000 clones, roughly 87% of which appear only once. The TCR originated in a woman in her twenties or thirties who had recovered from COVID-19. Sequencing used PBMCs or T cells enriched from blood (not recorded which). The chain employs TRBV9 and TRBJ2-2, with a tentative D call TRBD2 (5 bases). CDR3 bases: TGTGCCAGCAGCCCACCTCGGGGTCTGAGCGGGGAGCTGTTTTTT. It encodes CASSPPRGLSGELFF.